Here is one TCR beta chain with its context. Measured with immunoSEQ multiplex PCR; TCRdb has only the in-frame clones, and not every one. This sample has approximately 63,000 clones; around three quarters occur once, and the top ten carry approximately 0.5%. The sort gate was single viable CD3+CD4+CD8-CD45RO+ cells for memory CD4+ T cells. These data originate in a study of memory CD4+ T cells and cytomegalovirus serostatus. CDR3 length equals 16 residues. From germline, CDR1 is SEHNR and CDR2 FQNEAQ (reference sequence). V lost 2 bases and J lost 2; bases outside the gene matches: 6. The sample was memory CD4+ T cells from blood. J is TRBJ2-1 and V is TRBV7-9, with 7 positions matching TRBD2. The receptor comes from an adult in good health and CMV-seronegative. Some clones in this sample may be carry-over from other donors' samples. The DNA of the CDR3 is TGTGCCAGCAGCTTATCTGGGCGGGAGCCCTACAATGAGCAGTTCTTC. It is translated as CASSLSGREPYNEQFF.